The TCR beta chain described here comes from a study of T cell changes during pregnancy in multiple sclerosis. The junction had 11 bases not matched to a gene; V was cut back by 4 bases and J by 5 bases. The CDR3 sequence is 16 residues long. Per germline, CDR1 SGHRS and CDR2 YFSETQ. The repertoire was sequenced with immunoSEQ multiplex PCR; TCRdb's copy has only in-frame clones and lacks some. The sample records 20,000 to 30,000 clones, roughly 90% being singletons. The chain is built from TRBV5-1 and TRBJ2-3; 9 bases line up with TRBD2. Sequencing used CD8+ T cells from peripheral blood mononuclear cells, obtained in the third trimester of pregnancy. This receptor was identified in a female donor in good health, enrolled as a control in a pregnancy study. This CDR3 is CASSLRLAEQGDTQYF. As DNA, the CDR3 is TGCGCCAGCAGCCTCCGACTAGCGGAGCAGGGAGATACGCAGTATTTT. Together with reference TRBV5-1 and TRBJ2-3, the CDR3 gives the full variable domain: KAGVTQTPRYLIKTRGQQVTLSCSPISGHRSVSWYQQTPGQGLQFLFEYFSETQRNKGNFPGRFSGRQFSNSRSEMNVSTLELGDSALYLCASSLRLAEQGDTQYFGPGTRLTVL.